The next 22 T cell receptor beta chains were all read from a single sample in a study of CD8+ T cells in alopecia areata (dated 2018 in TCRdb). Libraries were built with the immunoSEQ multiplex PCR assay. To provide template for TCR sequencing, every sample had RNA extracted and reverse transcribed into cDNA. TCRdb took over this immuneACCESS table, retaining in-frame rearrangements with V and J assigned. Such tables are incomplete; in checked studies, under half of the missing clones stem from an unresolved V gene, and the remainder is unexplained. Across this sample there are hundreds of thousands of clones, with around 62% seen only once. 0.4% to 0.55% of the sample belongs to the ten largest clones. This sample's time point label indicates: baseline before oral tofacitinib. The sequencing used CD4+ T cells sorted from blood, collected at week 0. These receptors were collected from a human donor with alopecia areata.

This clone was counted a single time. V is TRBV5-1 and J is TRBJ2-2; tentatively, D is TRBD2 (6 bases). The CDR3 is 15 amino acids. V lost 4 bases, J lost 5 bases, and 15 bases lay in between. The germline gives CDR1 SGHRS, CDR2 YFSETQ. The CDR3 DNA reads as TGCGCCAGCAGCGCCTTATCCGGGACTACCGGGGAGCTGTTTTTT. Protein: CASSALSGTTGELFF.

DNA for the CDR3: TGCAGCCTCGGAAGGGACTTCGGGGGGGAGCAGTTCTTC. Translated: CSLGRDFGGEQFF. The chain is built from TRBV29-1 and TRBJ2-1; 7 bases fit TRBD2. CDR3 length: 13 amino acids. V was clipped by 8 bases and J by 10 bases; unmatched bases: 14. Looked up from germline, CDR1 is SQVTM and CDR2 is ANQGSEA.

The gene calls are TRBV5-1 and TRBJ2-2; no clear D gene. Trimming cost V 1 base and J 5 bases, with 15 bases left between them. Germline V gene data show CDR1 as SGHRS and CDR2 as YFSETQ. The CDR3 sequence is 16 residues long. The DNA of the CDR3 is TGCGCCAGCAGCTTGCAGCTAGGTGGATTGACCGGGGAGCTGTTTTTT. Its protein product is CASSLQLGGLTGELFF. The full variable domain, its missing parts supplied by reference TRBV5-1 and TRBJ2-2, is KAGVTQTPRYLIKTRGQQVTLSCSPISGHRSVSWYQQTPGQGLQFLFEYFSETQRNKGNFPGRFSGRQFSNSRSEMNVSTLELGDSALYLCASSLQLGGLTGELFFGEGSRLTVL.

The CDR3 DNA reads as TGTGCCACGGAGGGAGGAGCGTCCTACAATGAGCAGTTCTTC. Protein sequence: CATEGGASYNEQFF. The V gene is TRBV7-9, the J gene TRBJ2-1; D may be TRBD2 (6 bases). Trimming took off 10 bases at V and 1 base at J, with 14 bases between the two ends. This CDR3 is 14 amino acids long. Per the germline V gene, CDR1 is SEHNR and CDR2 is FQNEAQ (reference sequence).

The chain employs TRBV30 and TRBJ2-7, with D possibly matching TRBD1 (5 bases). CDR1 is GTSNPN and CDR2 is SVGIG in the germline V gene (reference sequence). V lost 2 bases and J lost 3, with 11 bases in between. CDR3 length: 13 residues. The CDR3 nucleotides read TGTGCCTGGAGTTTCAGGGAATTCTACGAGCAGTACTTC. Translation: CAWSFREFYEQYF.

This clone was detected a few times. This sequence joins TRBV7-9 and TRBJ2-3, with 13 bases matching TRBD2. The V and J ends lost 5 bases and 2 bases, in that order; junction bases with no gene match: 4. The CDR3 has 16 amino acids. Germline V gene lookup returns CDR1 SEHNR and CDR2 FQNEAQ (reference sequence). CDR3 protein: CASSAGLAGFTDTQYF. In nucleotides, the CDR3 is TGTGCCAGCAGCGCGGGACTAGCGGGATTCACAGATACGCAGTATTTT.

This clone was seen only a few times. J is TRBJ1-2 and V is TRBV7-8; TRBD1 matches at 7 bases. The CDR3 is made up of 14 amino acids. Germline trimming cut 5 bases from V and 8 bases from J; bases unmatched to any gene: 11. Per the germline V gene, CDR1 is SGHVS and CDR2 is FQNEAQ. CDR3 amino acids: CASSPGQAQGGYTF. In nucleotides, the CDR3 is TGTGCCAGCAGCCCCGGACAGGCCCAGGGGGGCTACACCTTC.

The rearrangement links TRBV6-1 to TRBJ1-5; a weak D match, TRBD1 (5 bases). This CDR3 has 15 residues. CDR1 and CDR2 (germline): MNHNS, SASEGT. The ends were cut back, 5 bases at V and 5 bases at J, with 16 bases in the middle. CDR3 nucleotides: TGTGCCAGCAGTAGTGCTGACAGCATCGATCAGCCCCAGCATTTT. It translates to CASSSADSIDQPQHF.

The chain joins TRBV18 to TRBJ2-4, with D possibly being TRBD1 (5 bases). CDR1 KGHSH and CDR2 LQKENI come from the germline V gene. The V end lost 2 bases, the J end lost 3 bases, and 11 bases lay between the germline ends. The CDR3 is 15 amino acids. CDR3 in amino acids: CASSPESRVKNIQYF. The CDR3 coding sequence is TGTGCCAGCTCACCAGAGTCCAGGGTCAAAAACATTCAGTACTTC.

The V call is TRBV2, the J call TRBJ1-2; TRBD1 might be the D (5 bases). V dropped 7 bases and J dropped 1 base, with 10 bases sitting between them. This CDR3 is 13 amino acids long. Germline V gene sequence: CDR1 SNHLY, CDR2 FYNNEI. The DNA for the CDR3 is TGTGCCAGCATTCTCGACAGTAACTATGGCTACACCTTC. Protein: CASILDSNYGYTF.

This clone came up a few times. This chain links TRBV12-5 with TRBJ2-2; 9 bases are shared with TRBD2. Germline V gene sequence: CDR1 LGHNT, CDR2 FRNRAP. Trimming removed 6 bases from V and 9 bases from J; junction bases left unmatched: 8. CDR3 length: 14 residues. DNA of the CDR3: TGTGCTAGTGGGACCGATAGCGGGAGCTGGGAGCTGTTTTTT. Protein product: CASGTDSGSWELFF.

This clone was counted only a few times. The chain joins TRBV7-9 to TRBJ2-7; the D gene is possibly TRBD2 (5 bases). Trimming removed 1 base from V and 5 bases from J, with 12 bases in between. CDR1 SEHNR and CDR2 FQNEAQ come from the germline V gene (reference sequence). This CDR3 is built from 14 residues. The CDR3 reads CASSLGERINEQYF. CDR3 DNA sequence: TGTGCCAGCAGCTTAGGGGAGAGGATCAACGAGCAGTACTTC.

V gene TRBV5-4 combines with J gene TRBJ2-4; D is perhaps TRBD1 (5 bases). CDR3 size: 13 residues. V was clipped by 1 base and J by 9 bases, with 11 bases between them. Germline CDR1 reads SGHNT; CDR2 reads YYREEE (reference sequence). The CDR3 DNA sequence: TGTGCCAGCAGCTTGAAGGGGCCGGGCATTCAGTACTTC. Its protein is CASSLKGPGIQYF.

The chain is built from TRBV18 and TRBJ1-1, with unresolved D. Germline CDR1 KGHSH, CDR2 LQKENI. The CDR3 is 14 residues long. V was pared by 3 bases and J by 6 bases, with 14 bases between. This chain's CDR3 is CASSPSFPLAEAFF. DNA for the CDR3: TGTGCCAGCTCACCTAGCTTTCCTCTTGCTGAAGCTTTCTTT.

The CDR3 spells CASSYGTGRGYEQYF. The DNA for the CDR3 is TGTGCCAGCAGCTACGGGACAGGCCGAGGGTACGAGCAGTACTTC. The rearrangement joins TRBV7-6 to TRBJ2-7, with 8 nucleotides matching TRBD1. The germline V gene has CDR1 SGHVS and CDR2 FNYEAQ. Trimming took 4 bases from V and 4 from J; bases not matched to a gene: 9. The CDR3 sequence is 15 residues long.

This clone was picked up a small number of times. V gene TRBV27 combines with J gene TRBJ2-1, with D possibly being TRBD2 (6 bases). The CDR3 spans 16 residues. Per germline, CDR1 MNHEY and CDR2 SMNVEV (reference sequence). V dropped 6 bases and J dropped 3 bases, with 18 bases sitting between them. CDR3 sequence reads: CASRQAFGTVYNEQFF. The CDR3, as DNA: TGTGCCAGCAGACAAGCCTTCGGGACTGTCTACAATGAGCAGTTCTTC.

The rearrangement links TRBV18 to TRBJ2-7, with D perhaps matching TRBD1 (6 bases). The germline gives CDR1 KGHSH, CDR2 LQKENI. Trimming stripped 4 bases from V and 6 bases from J, with 13 bases between. There are 13 residues in the CDR3. CDR3 protein: CASSLGQLPEQYF. The CDR3 region has the DNA TGTGCCAGCTCACTAGGACAGTTACCCGAGCAGTACTTC.

This clone was recorded once. V and J are TRBV4-1 and TRBJ1-1; D is perhaps TRBD1 (5 bases). CDR1 is MGHRA and CDR2 is YSYEKL in the germline V gene. The germline V and J ends were trimmed by 0 bases and 11 bases, with 7 bases remaining between them. The CDR3 contains 11 residues. CDR3 amino acids: CASSQDGTAFF. The CDR3 nucleotides read TGCGCCAGCAGCCAAGATGGGACGGCTTTCTTT.

The chain employs TRBV27 and TRBJ1-2, with TRBD1 matching 10 bases. The germline gives CDR1 MNHEY, CDR2 SMNVEV (reference sequence). CDR3 length: 15 amino acids. With V trimmed by 6 bases and J by 5 bases, 9 bases remained unmatched. CDR3: CASSPGTGAVYGYTF. The CDR3 DNA reads as TGTGCCAGCAGCCCCGGGACAGGGGCCGTATATGGCTACACCTTC.

The gene calls are TRBV30 and TRBJ2-5; a possible D gene is TRBD1 (5 bases). V was trimmed by 4 bases and J by 0 bases, leaving 12 bases between them. The CDR3 runs to 14 residues. The germline V gene encodes CDR1 GTSNPN and CDR2 SVGIG (reference sequence). The chain's CDR3 is CAWTTGHYQETQYF. The DNA of the CDR3 is TGTGCCTGGACCACCGGACACTACCAAGAGACCCAGTACTTC. The full variable domain, rest sourced from reference TRBV30 and TRBJ2-5, is SQTIHQWPATLVQPVGSPLSLECTVEGTSNPNLYWYRQAAGRGLQLLFYSVGIGQISSEVPQNLSASRPQDRQFILSSKKLLLSDSGFYLCAWTTGHYQETQYFGPGTRLLVL.

The rearrangement links TRBV7-3 to TRBJ2-1; tentative D call: TRBD2 (7 bases). V was trimmed by 0 bases and J by 7 bases, leaving 16 bases between them. The V gene's germline CDR1 is SGHTA and CDR2 FQGTGA. The CDR3 loop spans 16 amino acids. The CDR3 DNA follows: TGTGCCAGCAGCTTAACAGCGGGAAAGAGGGGGAATGAGCAGTTCTTC. It yields the protein CASSLTAGKRGNEQFF.

J is TRBJ1-1 and V is TRBV5-6; possible D gene TRBD1, 5 bases. Germline V gene lookup returns CDR1 SGHDT and CDR2 YYEEEE. Trimming left V 0 bases short and J 4 bases short, with 13 bases between. The CDR3 runs to 15 residues. CDR3 coding DNA: TGTGCCAGCAGCTTGGTATCGGCAGGGAGCACTGAAGCTTTCTTT. Its translation: CASSLVSAGSTEAFF. Filled out from reference TRBV5-6 and TRBJ1-1, the complete variable domain reads DAGVTQSPTHLIKTRGQQVTLRCSPKSGHDTVSWYQQALGQGPQFIFQYYEEEERQRGNFPDRFSGHQFPNYSSELNVNALLLGDSALYLCASSLVSAGSTEAFFGQGTRLTVV.